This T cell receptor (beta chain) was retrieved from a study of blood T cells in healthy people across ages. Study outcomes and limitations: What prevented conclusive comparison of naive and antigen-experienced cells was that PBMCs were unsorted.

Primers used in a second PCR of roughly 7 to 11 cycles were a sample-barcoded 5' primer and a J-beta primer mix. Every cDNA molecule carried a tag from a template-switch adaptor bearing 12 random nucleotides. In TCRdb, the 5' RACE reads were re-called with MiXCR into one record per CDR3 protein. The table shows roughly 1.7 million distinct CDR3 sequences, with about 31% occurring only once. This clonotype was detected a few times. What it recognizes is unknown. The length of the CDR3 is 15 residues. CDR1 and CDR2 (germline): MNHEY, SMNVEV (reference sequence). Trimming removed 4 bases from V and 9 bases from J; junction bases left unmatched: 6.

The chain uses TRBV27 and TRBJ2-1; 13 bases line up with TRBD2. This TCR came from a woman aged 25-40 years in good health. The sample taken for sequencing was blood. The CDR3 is CASSSGLAGMGEQFF. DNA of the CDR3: TGTGCCAGCAGTTCGGGACTAGCGGGAATGGGTGAGCAGTTCTTC.